What follows are 8 T cell receptor beta chains derived from one specimen sequenced in a study of OX40 agonist ivuxolimab in advanced cancers. The receptor library was made with the immunoSEQ multiplex PCR assay. TCRdb mirrors the immuneACCESS table, restricted to in-frame sequences. Some clones are absent from its copies; in checked studies, under half trace to an unresolved V gene, and the reason for the others is unknown. This sample gives about 15,000 clones in total; 90% of them show up just once. The biggest ten clones account for approximately 29% of the sample. The sequences come from CD4+ or CD8+ T cells sorted from blood, collected in a trial of the OX40 agonist ivuxolimab. These receptors came from an adult with an advanced solid tumor such as melanoma, head and neck, liver or kidney cancer.

The gene calls are TRBV9 and TRBJ2-7; 7 bases are shared with TRBD2. CDR1 and CDR2 from the germline V gene are SGDLS and YYNGEE. The junction had 5 bases not matched to a gene; V was cut back by 0 bases and J by 5 bases. The CDR3 consists of 14 residues. The CDR3 bases are TGTGCCAGCAGCGTAGGCCCCGGGGGGAACGAGCAGTACTTC. As protein: CASSVGPGGNEQYF.

This chain joins TRBV5-4 and TRBJ2-7; no clear D. Germline assignment: CDR1 SGHNT and CDR2 YYREEE (reference sequence). This CDR3 has 12 residues. Trimming pared 4 bases from V and 2 bases from J, leaving 7 bases between. The CDR3 reads CASSQPPYEQYF. The CDR3 DNA reads as TGTGCCAGCAGCCAGCCACCCTACGAGCAGTACTTC.

This clone appeared a single time. This chain uses TRBV12-5 with TRBJ2-1; D tentatively fits TRBD1 or TRBD2 (6 bases each). CDR1 LGHNT and CDR2 FRNRAP come from the germline V gene. The CDR3 loop spans 14 amino acids. V was pared by 4 bases and J by 9 bases, with 16 bases between. CDR3 DNA sequence: TGTGCTAGTGGTTACGGACCGGGGGCGATTGAGCAGTTCTTC. It is translated as CASGYGPGAIEQFF.

The chain links TRBV10-3 to TRBJ2-7, with D uncertain. Trimming removed 3 bases at V and 2 bases at J, with 8 bases between. There are 13 residues in the CDR3. Looked up from germline, CDR1 is ENHRY and CDR2 is SYGVKD. The CDR3 nucleotides are TGTGCCATCAGTGAATCCGGCACCTACGAGCAGTACTTC. Its translation: CAISESGTYEQYF.

The V and J genes are TRBV7-9 and TRBJ2-7; 7 positions match TRBD2. The CDR3 length is 16 residues. The junction had 13 bases not matched to a gene; V was cut back by 5 bases and J by 3 bases. CDR1 SEHNR and CDR2 FQNEAQ come from the germline V gene (reference sequence). The CDR3 DNA sequence: TGTGCCAGCAGCCCGACCAGAGGGAGGGCCCTCTACGAGCAGTACTTC. The encoded protein is CASSPTRGRALYEQYF.

The chain is built from TRBV9 and TRBJ1-1; D is perhaps TRBD1 (5 bases). The germline V gene has CDR1 SGDLS and CDR2 YYNGEE. The V end lost 0 bases, the J end lost 4 bases, and 16 bases lay between the germline ends. The CDR3 extends over 16 amino acids. The CDR3 DNA is TGTGCCAGCAGCGTAGGAAGTCAGGGCTTCGGCACTGAAGCTTTCTTT. This gives the protein CASSVGSQGFGTEAFF.

This clone was seen only once. CDR3 in DNA: TGTGCCAGTAGTATCTCGAGCTGGGACTACGAGCAGTACTTC. Its protein product is CASSISSWDYEQYF. The chain joins TRBV19 to TRBJ2-7; D not certain. V lost 3 bases to trimming and J lost 3 bases, with 12 bases between them. CDR1 is LNHDA, CDR2 SQIVND, per germline (reference sequence). CDR3 length equals 14 residues.

This CDR3 is CSAIGTGYYEQYF. The DNA for the CDR3 is TGCAGCGCCATAGGGACAGGGTACTACGAGCAGTACTTC. The V and J genes are TRBV29-1 and TRBJ2-7; 9 bases are a match to TRBD1. CDR3 size: 13 residues. Germline V gene sequence: CDR1 SQVTM, CDR2 ANQGSEA. The ends lost 7 bases at V and 3 bases at J; junction bases unmatched: 7.